This record looks at one T cell receptor (beta chain) sequence and its context. Its specificity is not known. This sample is drawn from a study of monozygotic twins with inflammatory bowel disease. Study findings and constraints: The authors note that differing immunosuppressive treatments may have added variability to patient repertoires.

TCRdb reprocessed the 5' RACE reads; each CDR3 protein has one entry and no DNA is given. This sample's table has over 200,000 distinct CDR3 sequences. This CDR3 contains 16 residues. Germline V gene data show CDR1 as SGHTA and CDR2 as FQGNSA. The sequencing sample was made of blood. The sequence was collected from a human donor with ulcerative colitis or Crohn's disease, or a healthy co-twin of an affected twin (not recorded which). V is TRBV7-2 and J is TRBJ1-2; TCRdb reports TRBD1, a call that lacks DNA to check it against. The CDR3 here is CASSPGRDTIDYGYTF.